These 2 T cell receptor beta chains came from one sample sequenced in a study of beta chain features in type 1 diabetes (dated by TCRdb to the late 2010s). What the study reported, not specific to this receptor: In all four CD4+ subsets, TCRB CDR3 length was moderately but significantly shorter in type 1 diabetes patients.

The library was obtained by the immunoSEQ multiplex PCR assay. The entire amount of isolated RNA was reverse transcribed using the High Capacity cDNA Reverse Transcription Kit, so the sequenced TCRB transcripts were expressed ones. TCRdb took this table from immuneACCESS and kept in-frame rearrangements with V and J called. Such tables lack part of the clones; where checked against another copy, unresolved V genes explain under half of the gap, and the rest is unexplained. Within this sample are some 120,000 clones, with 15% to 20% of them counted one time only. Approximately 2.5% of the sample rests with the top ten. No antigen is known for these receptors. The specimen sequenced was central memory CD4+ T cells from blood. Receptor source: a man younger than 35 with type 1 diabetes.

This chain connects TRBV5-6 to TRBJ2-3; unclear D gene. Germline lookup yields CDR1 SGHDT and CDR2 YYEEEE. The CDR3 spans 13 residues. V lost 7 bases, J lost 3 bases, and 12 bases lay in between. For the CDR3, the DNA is TGTGCCAGCCTATTGCGCTGGACAGATACGCAGTATTTT. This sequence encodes CASLLRWTDTQYF.

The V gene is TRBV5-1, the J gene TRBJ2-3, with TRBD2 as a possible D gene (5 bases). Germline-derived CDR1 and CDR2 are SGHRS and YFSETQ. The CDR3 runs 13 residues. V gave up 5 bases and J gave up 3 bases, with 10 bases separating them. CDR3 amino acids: CASRQEGTDTQYF. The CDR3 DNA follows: TGCGCCAGCAGACAAGAGGGAACAGATACGCAGTATTTT.